This passage covers 16 T cell receptor beta chains from one sample sequenced in a study of shared clonotypes between healthy human individuals. Some clones are missing from TCRdb's copy, which holds only in-frame ones; the method was immunoSEQ multiplex PCR. Counted here are around 510,000 clones, about 96% occurring once; the ten biggest clones make up approximately 0.067%. Sequencing input: naive CD4+ T cells sorted from blood. Described subset: CD45RA+ positively selected. These receptors originate from a woman younger than 45 in good health.

The chain has TRBV23-1 and TRBJ2-7, with D unresolved. TRBV23-1 is assigned to the ORF class and has an uncertain function. The CDR3 is made up of 16 amino acids. The V end was cut by 3 bases, the J end by 1 base, with 16 bases between. DNA for the CDR3: TGCGCCAGCAGTCATATCTGTAAAGGCTCTTCCTACGAGCAGTACTTC. Protein sequence: CASSHICKGSSYEQYF.

Regarding this clone: The junction departs from the called germline gene at one end, perhaps through a read error. V usage is TRBV28 and J usage is TRBJ2-7; D ambiguous. The germline V gene has CDR1 MDHEN and CDR2 SYDVKM. This CDR3 has 11 amino acids. The CDR3 sequence is CASSFGALSDF. The CDR3 nucleotides read TGTGCCAGCAGTTTTGGAGCGCTTTCCGACTTC. Drawing the rest from reference TRBV28 and TRBJ2-7, the complete variable domain is DVKVTQSSRYLVKRTGEKVFLECVQDMDHENMFWYRQDPGLGLRLIYFSYDVKMKEKGDIPEGYSVSREKKERFSLILESASTNQTSMYLCASSFGALSDFGPGTRLTVT.

The CDR3 nucleotides read TGTGCCAGCAGTTCGAGCGGGAGCCCCTACAATGAGCAGTTCTTC. Protein: CASSSSGSPYNEQFF. The chain links TRBV27 to TRBJ2-1, with 8 bases matching TRBD2. The CDR3 sequence is 15 residues long. V shed 4 bases, J shed 2 bases, and the junction held 4 bases outside the gene matches. Germline loops: CDR1 MNHEY, CDR2 SMNVEV (reference sequence).

The chain is built from TRBV19 and TRBJ2-2, with a possible D match to TRBD1 (5 bases). This CDR3 has 15 amino acids. CDR1 and CDR2 from the germline V gene are LNHDA and SQIVND (reference sequence). V gave up 8 bases and J gave up 0 bases, with 13 bases separating them. As DNA, the CDR3 is TGTGCCAGTGGGGCTGGCCAAACGAACACCGGGGAGCTGTTTTTT. Amino acid sequence: CASGAGQTNTGELFF.

This clone appeared a single time. The chain uses TRBV18 and TRBJ2-5, with 7 bases that match TRBD2. Gene TRBJ2-7 matches the end of the DNA better, so the J call may be wrong. Per the germline V gene, CDR1 is KGHSH and CDR2 is LQKENI. This CDR3 region has 12 residues. The CDR3 DNA follows: TGTGCCAGCTCACCGACTAGCTTCGAGCAGTACTTC. It yields the protein CASSPTSFEQYF.

The genes are TRBV7-3 and TRBJ1-6, with unresolved D. V dropped 6 bases and J dropped 4 bases, with 7 bases sitting between them. Germline V gene sequence: CDR1 SGHTA, CDR2 FQGTGA. This CDR3 spans 13 amino acids. CDR3 loop: CASSREYNSPLHF. DNA for the CDR3: TGTGCCAGCAGTCGCGAATATAATTCACCCCTCCACTTT.

To note about this clone: The same CDR3 can be traced to other DNA sequences in this sample. The V call is TRBV18, the J call TRBJ2-1; no reliable D call. From germline, CDR1 is KGHSH and CDR2 LQKENI. The CDR3 covers 13 residues. Between the trimmed V and J ends, which lost 3 bases and 1 base, there was a span of 4 bases. CDR3 DNA sequence: TGTGCCAGCTCACCCCCGTCCTACAATGAGCAGTTCTTC. It encodes CASSPPSYNEQFF.

The genes are TRBV6-1 and TRBJ2-7, with no clear D. From germline, CDR1 is MNHNS and CDR2 SASEGT. V gave up 7 bases and J gave up 2 bases, with 15 bases separating them. The CDR3 totals 14 residues. CDR3 DNA: TGTGCCAGCACCAGCGAACCCTTCCCCTACGAGCAGTACTTC. It codes for CASTSEPFPYEQYF.

This chain uses TRBV5-1 with TRBJ1-2; weak D call: TRBD1 (6 bases). The CDR3 runs to 15 residues. The V end lost 2 bases, the J end lost 4 bases, and 15 bases lay between the germline ends. Germline CDR1 reads SGHRS; CDR2 reads YFSETQ. This CDR3 is CASSFGDTEGYGYTF. CDR3 nucleotide sequence: TGCGCCAGCAGCTTTGGGGACACCGAGGGCTATGGCTACACCTTC.

V gene TRBV28 combines with J gene TRBJ1-2; a possible D gene is TRBD1 (5 bases). From germline, CDR1 is MDHEN and CDR2 SYDVKM. The length of the CDR3 is 12 residues. The V and J ends lost 5 bases and 7 bases respectively, with 11 bases between them. The CDR3 reads CASSGGLSGYTF. The CDR3 DNA reads as TGTGCCAGCAGTGGGGGGTTGTCTGGCTACACCTTC.

The count of this clone is one. V usage is TRBV6-1 and J usage is TRBJ2-7; TRBD2 is a possible D gene (5 bases). Trimming took off 0 bases at V and 5 bases at J, with 29 bases between the two ends. Germline CDR1 is MNHNS and CDR2 is SASEGT. This CDR3 comprises 20 residues. CDR3 DNA: TGTGCCAGCAGTGAAGCGCTAGGGAGCACCCTTGGGCGGCGAAGCCACGAGCAGTACTTC. This gives the protein CASSEALGSTLGRRSHEQYF.

The V gene is TRBV5-1, the J gene TRBJ2-2; TRBD2 matches 10 bases. The CDR3 covers 16 residues. Germline trimming cut 0 bases from V and 6 bases from J; bases unmatched to any gene: 5. Per the germline V gene, CDR1 is SGHRS and CDR2 is YFSETQ. The CDR3 region has the DNA TGCGCCAGCAGCTTGGCCATCCTAGCGGGAGCCGGGGAGCTGTTTTTT. The encoded protein is CASSLAILAGAGELFF.

Concerning this clone itself: This specimen includes other DNA sequences encoding the same CDR3. The chain has TRBV28 and TRBJ1-4; no clear D gene. Germline CDR1 and CDR2: MDHEN and SYDVKM. Between the trimmed V and J ends, which lost 5 bases and 3 bases, there was a span of 7 bases. The CDR3 has 13 residues. CDR3 in DNA: TGTGCCAGCAGTCCGGGTTCTAATGAAAAACTGTTTTTT. Its translation: CASSPGSNEKLFF.

The rearrangement joins TRBV7-6 to TRBJ1-1; D not certain. This CDR3 has 15 residues. Trimming shortened V by 5 bases and J by 2 bases, and 15 bases separated the two germline ends. Looked up from germline, CDR1 is SGHVS and CDR2 is FNYEAQ. The CDR3 spells CASSPRGLANTEAFF. CDR3 sequence (DNA): TGTGCCAGCAGCCCGCGAGGGCTGGCTAACACTGAAGCTTTCTTT.

J is TRBJ1-1 and V is TRBV4-1, with TRBD1 matching 8 bases. The CDR3 is 15 amino acids. V was pared by 6 bases and J by 3 bases, with 9 bases of the junction left unmatched. Germline V lookup: CDR1 MGHRA, CDR2 YSYEKL. CDR3 nucleotides: TGCGCCAGCAGGCGGACAGGGTTGGCGGACACTGAAGCTTTCTTT. Residues: CASRRTGLADTEAFF.

CDR3: CASRPGRIASYEQYF. As DNA, the CDR3 is TGTGCCAGCAGGCCGGGACGGATAGCCTCCTACGAGCAGTACTTC. The rearrangement uses TRBV2 and TRBJ2-7; D possibly uses TRBD1 or TRBD2 (5 bases each). Germline lookup yields CDR1 SNHLY and CDR2 FYNNEI. The CDR3 consists of 15 residues. Deletions cut 6 bases from V and 0 bases from J, with 15 bases between.